One and the same sample provided the 25 T cell receptor beta chains below, sequenced in a study of CD8 T cells in ankylosing spondylitis. TCRdb passed the 5' RACE reads through MiXCR, listing each CDR3 protein once. The sample yields some 30,000 distinct CDR3 sequences, approximately 28% seen once. The source material was synovial fluid, either unsorted or a sorted T cell fraction (not recorded which). The source is a male donor with ankylosing spondylitis.

This clonotype appeared many times. The chain links TRBV7-2 to TRBJ2-1, with 9 bases identical to TRBD2. The trim removed 5 bases at V and 6 bases at J, leaving 14 bases unmatched. This CDR3 spans 17 amino acids. Germline V gene lookup returns CDR1 SGHTA and CDR2 FQGNSA. CDR3 amino acids: CASSPTEVIAGVNEQFF. The CDR3, as DNA: TGTGCCAGCAGCCCCACTGAGGTAATAGCGGGAGTCAATGAGCAGTTCTTC.

This clonotype was counted between two and nine times. The chain joins TRBV12-3 or TRBV12-4 to TRBJ2-7; D unresolved. The CDR3 is 13 amino acids. The V end lost 5 bases, the J end lost 5 bases, and 13 bases lay between the germline ends. The CDR3 protein is CASSPSRVDEQYV. In nucleotides, the CDR3 is TGTGCCAGCAGTCCCTCTCGAGTTGACGAGCAGTACGTC.

This clonotype was seen only a few times. The chain links TRBV29-1 to TRBJ1-2; D is possibly TRBD1 (6 bases). Germline V lookup: CDR1 SQVTM, CDR2 ANQGSEA. V gave up 7 bases and J gave up 0 bases, with 15 bases separating them. The CDR3 is 14 amino acids. The CDR3 spells CSARRTEANYGYTF. CDR3 DNA: TGCAGCGCCCGAAGGACAGAAGCTAACTATGGCTACACCTTC. Together with reference TRBV29-1 and TRBJ1-2, the CDR3 gives the full variable domain: SAVISQKPSRDICQRGTSLTIQCQVDSQVTMMFWYRQQPGQSLTLIATANQGSEATYESGFVIDKFPISRPNLTFSTLTVSNMSPEDSSIYLCSARRTEANYGYTFGSGTRLTVV.

This clonotype was seen a handful of times. CDR3 in amino acids: CASSLDFTQDTQYF. Here the CDR3 DNA reads TGTGCCAGCAGCTTAGACTTTACCCAAGATACGCAGTATTTT. The chain links TRBV7-2 to TRBJ2-3; no clear D gene. Germline lookup yields CDR1 SGHTA and CDR2 FQGNSA. This CDR3 has 14 amino acids. Trimming took off 1 base at V and 5 bases at J, with 10 bases between the two ends.

The rearrangement uses TRBV29-1 and TRBJ2-2; D might be TRBD2 (6 bases). Trimming took off 7 bases at V and 7 bases at J, with 7 bases between the two ends. In germline, CDR1 is SQVTM, CDR2 ANQGSEA. This CDR3 region has 10 residues. CDR3 sequence: CSGGDGELFF. CDR3 DNA sequence: TGCAGCGGGGGGGACGGGGAGCTGTTTTTT.

The chain couples TRBV20-1 to TRBJ2-1; weak D call: TRBD1 (6 bases). Trimming stripped 0 bases from V and 8 bases from J, with 20 bases between. This CDR3 region has 16 residues. Germline lookup yields CDR1 DFQATT and CDR2 SNEGSKA (reference sequence). The CDR3 DNA sequence: TGCAGTGCTAGAGATCCCCGGGCAGGGGATTGGGATGAGCAGTTCTTC. It yields the protein CSARDPRAGDWDEQFF.

This clonotype was counted a few times. The chain joins TRBV15 to TRBJ2-5; D may be TRBD1 (6 bases). The CDR3 covers 15 residues. Germline CDR1 is LNHNV and CDR2 is YYDKDF (reference sequence). V was trimmed by 1 base and J by 4 bases, leaving 13 bases between them. The chain's CDR3 is CATSRVRQGGETQYF. CDR3 sequence (DNA): TGTGCCACCAGCAGAGTTCGTCAAGGGGGAGAGACCCAGTACTTC.

In this sample, this clonotype turned up many times. The CDR3 nucleotides read TGCGCCAGCAGCCTGGAACTAGCGGGAGGGAACTCCTACAATGAGCAGTTCTTC. Protein product: CASSLELAGGNSYNEQFF. This sequence joins TRBV5-1 and TRBJ2-1; 13 bases match TRBD2. The CDR3 runs to 18 residues. CDR1 SGHRS and CDR2 YFSETQ come from the germline V gene. The ends lost 4 bases at V and 0 bases at J; junction bases unmatched: 7.

This clonotype was seen a few times. The gene calls are TRBV12-3 or TRBV12-4 and TRBJ2-7; tentatively, D is TRBD1 (6 bases). With 4 bases removed from V and 0 bases from J, the gap between germline ends came to 13 bases. The CDR3 is 15 amino acids. The CDR3 region is CASSYREKGSYEQYF. The CDR3 DNA reads TGTGCCAGCAGTTACAGGGAGAAGGGCTCCTACGAGCAGTACTTC.

The CDR3 loop is CSVEDPDRDEQYF. CDR3 DNA sequence: TGCAGCGTTGAAGATCCTGACAGGGACGAGCAGTACTTC. J is TRBJ2-7 and V is TRBV29-1, with 7 nucleotides matching TRBD1. This CDR3 is built from 13 residues. The V and J ends lost 0 bases and 5 bases, in that order; junction bases with no gene match: 4. Looked up from germline, CDR1 is SQVTM and CDR2 is ANQGSEA.

This sequence joins TRBV28 and TRBJ1-1; D is unclear. Deletions cut 2 bases from V and 1 base from J, with 8 bases between. The CDR3 covers 14 residues. Germline V gives CDR1 MDHEN, CDR2 SYDVKM. DNA of the CDR3: TGTGCCAGCAGTTTACTTGCGGAGAACACTGAAGCTTTCTTT. As protein: CASSLLAENTEAFF.

The rearrangement joins TRBV11-2 to TRBJ1-6; 9 nucleotides line up with TRBD1. The trim removed 4 bases at V and 8 bases at J, leaving 15 bases unmatched. Germline V CDR1 and CDR2: SGHAT, FQNNGV. The CDR3 covers 18 residues. CDR3 loop: CASSSGQGTLTVYSPLHF. Here the CDR3 DNA reads TGTGCCAGCAGCTCGGGACAGGGAACCCTAACTGTCTATTCACCCCTCCACTTT.

The chain is built from TRBV6-4 and TRBJ2-3; 10 bases map to TRBD2. This CDR3 comprises 16 residues. After removal of 0 bases from V and 4 bases from J, the junction contained 4 bases not matched to a gene. CDR1 and CDR2 from the germline V gene are MRHNA and SNTAGT. The chain's CDR3 is CASSDSGAGGPDTQYF. Written as DNA, the CDR3 is TGTGCCAGCAGTGACTCTGGAGCGGGAGGGCCAGATACGCAGTATTTT.

This clonotype was seen only a few times. V usage is TRBV7-9 and J usage is TRBJ1-1; TRBD1 is a possible D gene (5 bases). V lost 7 bases and J lost 6, with 12 bases in between. The length of the CDR3 is 12 residues. Germline V gene lookup returns CDR1 SEHNR and CDR2 FQNEAQ (reference sequence). CDR3 loop: CASKEGSAEAFF. CDR3 bases: TGTGCCAGCAAGGAGGGGAGCGCTGAAGCTTTCTTT.

The chain carries TRBV7-9 and TRBJ2-1; D ambiguous. Germline V CDR1 and CDR2: SEHNR, FQNEAQ (reference sequence). The length of the CDR3 is 14 residues. The V gene lost 5 bases and the J gene lost 10 bases, with 18 bases spanning the gap. The CDR3 DNA sequence: TGTGCCAGCAGCCTCCTCGGTATTTCGGACGAGCAGTTCTTC. This translates into CASSLLGISDEQFF.

V and J are TRBV20-1 and TRBJ2-3, with D tentatively TRBD2 (5 bases). The CDR3 has 12 residues. Looked up from germline, CDR1 is DFQATT and CDR2 is SNEGSKA (reference sequence). V gave up 2 bases and J gave up 5 bases, with 8 bases separating them. This CDR3 reads CSARYGGDTQYF. For the CDR3, the DNA is TGCAGTGCTAGATATGGAGGAGATACGCAGTATTTT.

This clonotype has a handful of counts. The V call is TRBV5-1, the J call TRBJ2-2; 7 nucleotides match TRBD1. Trimming removed 0 bases from V and 6 bases from J; junction bases left unmatched: 5. The CDR3 sequence is 15 residues long. Germline CDR1 SGHRS, CDR2 YFSETQ. The CDR3 nucleotides read TGCGCCAGCAGCTTGGAGGGGGCGAGCGCCGGGGAGCTGTTTTTT. Translating gives CASSLEGASAGELFF.

This clonotype appeared once. This chain uses TRBV15 with TRBJ2-5; D may be TRBD1 (5 bases). The V and J ends lost 0 bases and 6 bases respectively, with 14 bases between them. The CDR3 has 15 amino acids. CDR1 and CDR2 from the germline V gene are LNHNV and YYDKDF (reference sequence). CDR3 DNA: TGTGCCACCAGCAGAGATAGGGGTAGCTGGAAGACCCAGTACTTC. Its protein product is CATSRDRGSWKTQYF.

The CDR3 DNA reads TGTGCCAGCAGCCAAGATCTGGGTTTCACTGAAGCTTTCTTT. Translated, it gives CASSQDLGFTEAFF. The chain is built from TRBV4-2 and TRBJ1-1; D not resolved. The CDR3 contains 14 residues. Germline CDR1 and CDR2: LGHNA and YNFKEQ. Trimming removed 0 bases from V and 4 bases from J, with 9 bases in between.

This sequence joins TRBV11-2 and TRBJ1-2; D is uncertain. Trimming shortened V by 5 bases and J by 8 bases, and 15 bases separated the two germline ends. Looked up from germline, CDR1 is SGHAT and CDR2 is FQNNGV. The CDR3 has 13 residues. This chain's CDR3 is CASSMKRGDGYTF. CDR3 bases: TGTGCCAGCAGCATGAAACGCGGAGACGGCTACACCTTC.

The chain carries TRBV6-2 or TRBV6-3 and TRBJ2-2, with 9 bases fitting TRBD1. V lost 4 bases and J lost 5; bases outside the gene matches: 5. From germline, CDR1 is MNHEY and CDR2 SVGEGT. The CDR3 sequence is 15 residues long. The CDR3 here is CASSWTGEGTGELFF. CDR3 DNA: TGTGCCAGCAGTTGGACAGGGGAGGGTACCGGGGAGCTGTTTTTT.

The chain combines TRBV4-2 with TRBJ2-1, with 9 bases matching TRBD2. The ends lost 0 bases at V and 7 bases at J; junction bases unmatched: 7. Germline CDR1 is LGHNA and CDR2 is YNFKEQ. The CDR3 contains 16 residues. CDR3 residues: CASSQEPAGGTNEQFF. Here the CDR3 DNA reads TGTGCCAGCAGCCAAGAGCCAGCGGGAGGTACAAATGAGCAGTTCTTC.

This clonotype was detected only a few times. This chain joins TRBV5-1 and TRBJ1-1; 7 bases are a match to TRBD1. The CDR3 loop spans 15 amino acids. Germline V gene data show CDR1 as SGHRS and CDR2 as YFSETQ. Trimming removed 0 bases from V and 1 base from J; junction bases left unmatched: 3. CDR3 sequence (DNA): TGCGCCAGCAGCTTGGACAGGGGACCGAACACTGAAGCTTTCTTT. Its translation: CASSLDRGPNTEAFF.

There are a few counts of this clonotype. The V and J genes are TRBV27 and TRBJ2-1; D not certain. Trimming took 2 bases from V and 8 from J, leaving 10 bases between them. This CDR3 is built from 13 residues. From germline, CDR1 is MNHEY and CDR2 SMNVEV (reference sequence). As DNA, the CDR3 is TGTGCCAGCAGTTTAGGTTTCTTCGATGAGCAGTTCTTC. It is translated as CASSLGFFDEQFF.

This clonotype was detected only a few times. The chain combines TRBV10-3 with TRBJ2-1, with D uncertain. This CDR3 comprises 15 residues. Germline-derived CDR1 and CDR2 are ENHRY and SYGVKD. With 6 bases removed from V and 4 bases from J, the gap between germline ends came to 16 bases. The CDR3 sequence: CAIREDILAYNEQFF. The CDR3 coding sequence is TGTGCCATCAGAGAAGACATCCTTGCTTACAATGAGCAGTTCTTC.